The 23 T cell receptor beta chains below all came from one sample that was sequenced in a study of T cells in Graves' hyperthyroidism and ophthalmopathy. From RNA transcripts, TCR beta CDR3 regions were amplified. Initially, a first-round RT-PCR of the TCR CDR3 employed the HTBI primer set. TCRdb redid the calling of the multiplex PCR reads with MiXCR, one entry per CDR3 protein. Altogether 280,000 or so distinct CDR3 sequences are present, nearly 15% being singletons, with the ten largest covering about 33%. Sequencing was carried out using blood. Receptor source: a woman aged 45 to 65 with Graves' hyperthyroidism that later progressed to Graves' ophthalmopathy.

This clonotype was observed at least ten times. The chain carries TRBV28 and TRBJ2-2; 10 bases are shared with TRBD2. Germline CDR1 reads MDHEN; CDR2 reads SYDVKM. The CDR3 is made up of 14 amino acids. V trimming: 4 bases; J trimming: 7 bases; junction bases outside the gene matches: 3. CDR3 protein: CASSSLAGHGELFF. CDR3 sequence (DNA): TGTGCCAGCAGTTCACTAGCGGGACACGGGGAGCTGTTTTTT.

This clonotype was seen many times. The rearrangement links TRBV6-1 to TRBJ1-5; tentative D call: TRBD1 (6 bases). V lost 4 bases and J lost 0, with 10 bases in between. The germline gives CDR1 MNHNS, CDR2 SASEGT. CDR3 size: 15 residues. CDR3 residues: CASSGRTVSNQPQHF. Here the CDR3 DNA reads TGTGCCAGCAGTGGGCGGACAGTTAGCAATCAGCCCCAGCATTTT.

This sequence joins TRBV7-9 and TRBJ2-7; D is uncertain. The CDR3 is 12 amino acids. V was trimmed by 5 bases and J by 3 bases, leaving 8 bases between them. From germline, CDR1 is SEHNR and CDR2 FQNEAQ (reference sequence). CDR3 amino acids: CASSPDDYEQYF. The CDR3 DNA reads TGTGCCAGCAGCCCAGACGACTACGAGCAGTACTTC.

The chain is built from TRBV3-1 and TRBJ1-5, with a weak D call TRBD1 (5 bases). The CDR3 consists of 14 residues. Germline CDR1 LGHDT, CDR2 YNNKEL (reference sequence). The V end was cut by 5 bases, the J end by 0 bases, with 8 bases between. The CDR3 DNA reads TGTGCCAGCAGCTTGACAGTTAGCAATCAGCCCCAGCATTTT. This codes for CASSLTVSNQPQHF.

The chain links TRBV2 to TRBJ2-3; D is unresolved. Trimming stripped 1 base from V and 2 bases from J, with 16 bases between. The CDR3 is 17 amino acids. Germline CDR1 reads SNHLY; CDR2 reads FYNNEI. The CDR3 reads CASSEGGYLIDTDTQYF. CDR3 DNA sequence: TGTGCCAGCAGTGAAGGGGGATACCTGATCGACACAGATACGCAGTATTTT.

The rearrangement links TRBV25-1 to TRBJ1-1; D call uncertain. The CDR3 contains 15 residues. Trimming removed 4 bases from V and 2 bases from J, with 14 bases in between. Germline CDR1 is MGHDK and CDR2 is SYGVNS. This CDR3 is CASSARPPGNTEAFF. As DNA, the CDR3 is TGTGCCAGCAGTGCCAGACCCCCCGGCAACACTGAAGCTTTCTTT. The variable domain in full, with the rest retrieved from reference TRBV25-1 and TRBJ1-1, is EADIYQTPRYLVIGTGKKITLECSQTMGHDKMYWYQQDPGMELHLIHYSYGVNSTEKGDLSSESTVSRIRTEHFPLTLESARPSHTSQYLCASSARPPGNTEAFFGQGTRLTVV.

The V call is TRBV7-9, the J call TRBJ2-7; D is perhaps TRBD2 (5 bases). The CDR3 is 13 residues long. CDR1 SEHNR and CDR2 FQNEAQ come from the germline V gene (reference sequence). Trimming took off 5 bases at V and 2 bases at J, with 10 bases between the two ends. CDR3 coding DNA: TGTGCCAGCAGCCCAGCGGACGCCTACGAGCAGTACTTC. Its protein is CASSPADAYEQYF.

In its sample, this clonotype was seen many times. This chain connects TRBV28 to TRBJ2-5; possibly TRBD1 for D (8 bases). CDR1 and CDR2 (germline): MDHEN, SYDVKM. The CDR3 runs to 15 residues. Trimming pared 1 base from V and 4 bases from J, leaving 13 bases between. The CDR3 is CASSLSGGGGETQYF. The CDR3 DNA sequence: TGTGCCAGCAGTTTATCAGGGGGCGGGGGAGAGACCCAGTACTTC.

The rearrangement joins TRBV19 to TRBJ1-5, with 11 bases fitting TRBD1. Germline trimming cut 1 base from V and 6 bases from J; bases unmatched to any gene: 8. CDR1 LNHDA and CDR2 SQIVND come from the germline V gene (reference sequence). This CDR3 contains 17 residues. As DNA, the CDR3 is TGTGCCAGTAGTATAGGCCCGGGACAGGGGGTGGTTCAGCCCCAGCATTTT. Translated, it gives CASSIGPGQGVVQPQHF. Full variable domain (missing parts from reference TRBV19 and TRBJ1-5): DGGITQSPKYLFRKEGQNVTLSCEQNLNHDAMYWYRQDPGQGLRLIYYSQIVNDFQKGDIAEGYSVSREKKESFPLTVTSAQKNPTAFYLCASSIGPGQGVVQPQHFGDGTRLSIL.

The chain has TRBV19 and TRBJ1-5; the match to TRBD1 covers 7 bases. CDR3 size: 15 residues. CDR1 is LNHDA and CDR2 is SQIVND in the germline V gene (reference sequence). The V and J ends lost 9 bases and 6 bases, in that order; junction bases with no gene match: 14. CDR3 protein: CASRTGEVLLQPQHF. DNA for the CDR3: TGTGCCAGCAGGACAGGTGAGGTACTCCTTCAGCCCCAGCATTTT.

Ten or more counts support this clonotype. The chain uses TRBV20-1 and TRBJ2-1; 8 nucleotides line up with TRBD2. CDR1 DFQATT and CDR2 SNEGSKA come from the germline V gene (reference sequence). V lost 6 bases to trimming and J lost 3 bases; unmatched junction nucleotides: 10. CDR3 length: 15 amino acids. The CDR3 loop reads CSATTGLGDYNEQFF. CDR3 DNA: TGCAGTGCCACTACGGGACTAGGGGACTACAATGAGCAGTTCTTC.

At least ten counts were recorded for this clonotype. This CDR3 is CASSPSRGHTEAFF. The DNA of the CDR3 is TGTGCCAGCAGCCCCTCAAGGGGGCACACTGAAGCTTTCTTT. The gene calls are TRBV3-1 and TRBJ1-1; 7 bases are shared with TRBD1. Germline CDR1 and CDR2: LGHDT and YNNKEL (reference sequence). The length of the CDR3 is 14 residues. J gave up 3 bases and V 4 bases, and 5 bases lay outside the gene matches.

This chain connects TRBV19 to TRBJ2-7; 7 nucleotides line up with TRBD1. The germline V gene has CDR1 LNHDA and CDR2 SQIVND (reference sequence). With V trimmed by 4 bases and J by 2 bases, 5 bases remained unmatched. The CDR3 contains 14 residues. The CDR3 DNA sequence: TGTGCCAGTAGTAGACAGGGCCCGGCCTACGAGCAGTACTTC. Encoded protein: CASSRQGPAYEQYF.

This clonotype was seen ten or more times. CDR3 coding DNA: TGTGCCAGCAGTCAACCTTGCCGGCTAGCGGAGCAAAGGCTTAGCACAGATACGCAGTATTTT. Amino acid sequence: CASSQPCRLAEQRLSTDTQYF. This chain joins TRBV27 and TRBJ2-3, with 7 positions matching TRBD2. J lost 0 bases, V lost 5 bases, and 23 bases had no gene match. Germline V lookup: CDR1 MNHEY, CDR2 SMNVEV (reference sequence). The CDR3 extends over 21 amino acids.

The table lists this clonotype with many counts. Sequence at one end of the junction differs from germline and may be a read error. The chain joins TRBV5-1 to TRBJ1-2; the match to TRBD1 covers 7 bases. CDR3 size: 13 residues. Germline loops: CDR1 SGHRS, CDR2 YFSETQ. The CDR3 DNA reads as TGTGCCAGCAGTCTACAGGGGAGCTATGGCTACACCTTC. Residues: CASSLQGSYGYTF.

This clonotype was seen repeatedly, ten times or more. The chain recombines TRBV28 with TRBJ2-7; a weak D match, TRBD2 (6 bases). CDR1 MDHEN and CDR2 SYDVKM come from the germline V gene. The V end was cut by 2 bases, the J end by 3 bases, with 11 bases between. CDR3 length equals 14 residues. This CDR3 is CASSLAGSSYEQYF. The CDR3 bases are TGTGCCAGCAGTTTAGCCGGGAGTAGCTACGAGCAGTACTTC.

The sample holds many counts of this clonotype. This chain joins TRBV15 and TRBJ1-2; TRBD1 might be the D (5 bases). This CDR3 spans 15 amino acids. Trimming cost V 2 bases and J 4 bases, with 14 bases left between them. Germline V CDR1 and CDR2: LNHNV, YYDKDF (reference sequence). CDR3 sequence reads: CATSRYTGDIYGYTF. The CDR3 DNA follows: TGTGCCACCAGCAGATATACGGGGGATATCTATGGCTACACCTTC.

J is TRBJ2-3 and V is TRBV9, with D perhaps matching TRBD1 (6 bases). This CDR3 spans 15 amino acids. The germline V and J ends were trimmed by 4 bases and 4 bases, with 16 bases remaining between them. CDR1 and CDR2 (germline): SGDLS, YYNGEE. CDR3 protein: CASSIFDRSADTQYF. The CDR3 DNA is TGTGCCAGCAGCATCTTCGACAGGTCAGCAGATACGCAGTATTTT.

This clonotype was seen at least ten times. The rearrangement uses TRBV11-1 and TRBJ2-3; D not certain. Trimming cost V 5 bases and J 5 bases, with 11 bases left between them. The CDR3 totals 13 residues. Germline V lookup: CDR1 SGHAT, CDR2 FQDESV (reference sequence). This CDR3 reads CASSPPSVDTQYF. Here the CDR3 DNA reads TGTGCCAGCAGCCCCCCCAGCGTAGATACGCAGTATTTT.

This clonotype was recorded at least ten times. This chain's CDR3 is CASKPGRNSNQPQHF. The CDR3 DNA is TGTGCCAGCAAACCGGGACGGAATAGCAATCAGCCCCAGCATTTT. The chain combines TRBV2 with TRBJ1-5, with TRBD1 as a possible D gene (5 bases). V was shortened by 7 bases and J by 0 bases, with 13 bases between the two germline ends. Germline V CDR1 and CDR2: SNHLY, FYNNEI. The CDR3 covers 15 residues.

The chain has TRBV30 and TRBJ1-2; a weak D match, TRBD1 (6 bases). The CDR3 is 13 residues long. Trimming took off 3 bases at V and 8 bases at J, with 16 bases between the two ends. Germline lookup yields CDR1 GTSNPN and CDR2 SVGIG (reference sequence). CDR3 amino acids: CAWSPGTSEGYTF. The CDR3, as DNA: TGTGCCTGGAGCCCCGGGACAAGCGAGGGCTACACCTTC.

V gene TRBV4-1 combines with J gene TRBJ2-3, with 7 bases aligning to TRBD1. After removal of 0 bases from V and 5 bases from J, the junction contained 8 bases not matched to a gene. CDR3 length: 16 residues. CDR1 and CDR2 (germline): MGHRA, YSYEKL. The CDR3 DNA sequence: TGCGCCAGCAGCCAAGAAAGGGGGCGGTCCGGAGATACGCAGTATTTT. It encodes CASSQERGRSGDTQYF.

This clonotype was counted ten times or more. V and J are TRBV7-3 and TRBJ2-2; the match to TRBD1 covers 9 bases. This CDR3 region has 16 residues. The V gene end was trimmed by 4 bases and the J gene end by 2 bases; junction bases not matched to a gene: 5. Germline V gives CDR1 SGHTA, CDR2 FQGTGA. CDR3 nucleotide sequence: TGTGCCAGCAGCTCGAGGACAGGGGTAAACACCGGGGAGCTGTTTTTT. This gives the protein CASSSRTGVNTGELFF.